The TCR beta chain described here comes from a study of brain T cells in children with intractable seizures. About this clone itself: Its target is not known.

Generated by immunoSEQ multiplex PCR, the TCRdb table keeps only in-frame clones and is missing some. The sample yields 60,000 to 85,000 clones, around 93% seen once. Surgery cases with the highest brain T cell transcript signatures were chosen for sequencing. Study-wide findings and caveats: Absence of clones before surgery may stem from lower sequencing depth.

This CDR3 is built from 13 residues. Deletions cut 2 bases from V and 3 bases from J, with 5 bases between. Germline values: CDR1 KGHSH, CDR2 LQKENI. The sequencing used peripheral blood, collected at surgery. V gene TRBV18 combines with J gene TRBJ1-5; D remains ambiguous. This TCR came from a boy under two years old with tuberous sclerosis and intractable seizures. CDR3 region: CASSPDTNQPQHF. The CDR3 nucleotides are TGTGCCAGCTCACCAGACACCAATCAGCCCCAGCATTTT.